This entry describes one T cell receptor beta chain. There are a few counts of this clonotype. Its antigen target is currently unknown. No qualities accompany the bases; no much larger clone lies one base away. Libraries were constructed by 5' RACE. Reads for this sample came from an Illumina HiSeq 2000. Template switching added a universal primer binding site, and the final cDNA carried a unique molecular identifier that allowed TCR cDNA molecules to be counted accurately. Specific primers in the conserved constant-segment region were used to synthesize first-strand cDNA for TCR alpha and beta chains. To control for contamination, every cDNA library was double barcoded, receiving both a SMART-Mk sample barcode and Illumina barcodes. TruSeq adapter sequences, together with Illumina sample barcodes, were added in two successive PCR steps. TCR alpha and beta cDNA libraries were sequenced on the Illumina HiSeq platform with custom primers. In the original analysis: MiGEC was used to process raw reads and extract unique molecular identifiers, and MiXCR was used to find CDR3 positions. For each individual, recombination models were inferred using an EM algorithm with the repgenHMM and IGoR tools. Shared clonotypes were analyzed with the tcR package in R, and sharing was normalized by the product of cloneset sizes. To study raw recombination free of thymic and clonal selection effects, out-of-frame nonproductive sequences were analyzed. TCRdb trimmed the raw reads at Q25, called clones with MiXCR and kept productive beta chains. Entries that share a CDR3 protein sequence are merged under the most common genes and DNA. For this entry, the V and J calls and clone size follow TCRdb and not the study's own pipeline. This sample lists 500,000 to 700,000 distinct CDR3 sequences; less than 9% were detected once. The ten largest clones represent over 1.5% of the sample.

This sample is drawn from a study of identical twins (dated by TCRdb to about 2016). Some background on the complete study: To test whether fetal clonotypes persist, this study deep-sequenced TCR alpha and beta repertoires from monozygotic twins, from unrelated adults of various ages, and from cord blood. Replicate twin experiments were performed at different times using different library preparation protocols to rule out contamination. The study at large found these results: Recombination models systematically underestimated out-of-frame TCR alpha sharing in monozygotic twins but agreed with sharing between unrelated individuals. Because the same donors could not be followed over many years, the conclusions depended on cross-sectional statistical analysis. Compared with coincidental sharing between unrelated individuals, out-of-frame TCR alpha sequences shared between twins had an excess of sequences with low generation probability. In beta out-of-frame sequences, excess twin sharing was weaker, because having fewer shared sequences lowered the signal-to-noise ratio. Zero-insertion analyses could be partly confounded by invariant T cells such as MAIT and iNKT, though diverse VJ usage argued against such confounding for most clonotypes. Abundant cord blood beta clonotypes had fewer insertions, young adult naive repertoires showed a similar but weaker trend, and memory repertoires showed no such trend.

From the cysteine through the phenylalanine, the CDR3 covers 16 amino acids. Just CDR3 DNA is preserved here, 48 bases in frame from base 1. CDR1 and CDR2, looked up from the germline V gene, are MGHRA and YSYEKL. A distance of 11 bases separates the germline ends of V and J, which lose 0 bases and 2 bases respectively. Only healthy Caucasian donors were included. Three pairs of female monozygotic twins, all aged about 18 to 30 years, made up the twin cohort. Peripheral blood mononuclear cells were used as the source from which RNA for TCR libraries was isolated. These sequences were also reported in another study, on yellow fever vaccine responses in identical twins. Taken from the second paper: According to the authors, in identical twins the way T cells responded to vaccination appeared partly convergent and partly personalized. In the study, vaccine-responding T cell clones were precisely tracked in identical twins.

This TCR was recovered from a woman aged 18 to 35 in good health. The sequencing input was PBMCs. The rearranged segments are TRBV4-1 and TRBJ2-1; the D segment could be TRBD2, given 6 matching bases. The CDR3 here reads CASSQDPGSPYNEQFF. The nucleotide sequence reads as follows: TGCGCCAGCAGCCAAGATCCCGGGAGTCCCTACAATGAGCAGTTCTTC.